The source of this T cell receptor beta chain is a study of cytomegalovirus exposure and HLA in healthy donors. Findings and limits, study-wide: There were reportedly fewer N-insertions in an Asian-associated ancestry cluster than the roughly 680-donor mean, in a later analysis. The study listed approximately 170 cytomegalovirus-associated TCR beta chains. TCR association rates varied by HLA locus in a later analysis, with DRB1 highest and HLA-C lowest.

Each of the donors was a healthy bone marrow donor. For this clone: The antigen is not known.

The PCR used 60 Vbeta and 13 Jbeta primers. Generated by immunoSEQ multiplex PCR, the TCRdb table keeps only in-frame clones and is missing some. The data show 190,000 or so clones, with 82% seen just once and 6.5% held by the top ten. The length of the CDR3 is 16 residues. V lost 2 bases and J lost 2, with 14 bases in between. Germline V gives CDR1 MDHEN, CDR2 SYDVKM. The receptor comes from a woman in her fifties or sixties in good health and CMV-seropositive. The chain links TRBV28 to TRBJ2-3; possible D gene TRBD1, 6 bases. Sequencing was performed on PBMCs. The CDR3 nucleotides read TGTGCCAGCAGTTTAGGTCGGGACATCATCACAGATACGCAGTATTTT. Residues: CASSLGRDIITDTQYF.